This T cell receptor beta chain was captured in a study of blood T cell repertoires in COVID-19 (dated by TCRdb to between 2020 and 2021). For the study in its entirety: Samples from collaborators originated in the United States, Italy and Spain and spanned both the acute and convalescent phases of COVID-19. The material from the prospective study consisted of cDNA or gDNA derived from T cells, B-cell-depleted T cells, or PBMCs. Subjects who had been exposed to COVID-19, were actively infected with it, or had recovered from it provided the deeply sampled blood TCRbeta repertoires that made up the dataset. The repertoires were made available in a free public database intended to serve as a resource for research on the immune response to SARS-CoV-2. Samples were obtained from the ongoing ImmuneRACE study (first 160 participants) and from 1,254 subjects provided by 6 global collaborators. Sample metadata almost always included a de-identified subject ID, COVID-19 status, age in years and sex. Where HLA class I and class II types were available, the types were taken from metadata supplied by the sample provider, not from assay-based typing.

Broad study findings and their caveats: Clinical and demographic metadata were provided uncurated, with the amount varying by source and participant.

The CDR3 sequence holds 12 residues, the cysteine and phenylalanine included. The entry retains the CDR3 DNA only, 36 bases that are in frame from base 1. CDR1 and CDR2, looked up from the germline V gene, are MNHEY and SVGAGI. V is cut by 7 bases and J by 6 bases, and the space between the germline ends is 10 bases. Each collaborating institution followed its own protocols to collect whole blood in K2EDTA tubes. For TCRbeta analysis, collaborators shipped samples in one of three forms: frozen whole blood, isolated PBMCs, or DNA extracted from either of those sample types. On this clone itself: Its recognized antigen is unknown. It has no much larger one-base neighbor in the sample; base qualities were not kept.

The immunoSEQ Assay, a bias-controlled multiplex PCR, was used to amplify TCRbeta CDR3 regions from genomic DNA. The source study handled its data this way. Nucleated cell counts per sample were estimated from amplification of reference gene primers within the assay. To quantify the absolute abundance of each unique TCRbeta CDR3 rearrangement, sequence reads were collapsed and filtered. For each sample, productive Simpson clonality was calculated as the square root of Simpson's diversity index across productive rearrangements. TCRdb retrieved this table from immuneACCESS and kept in-frame rearrangements only. Not all clones are present; in checked studies, unresolved V genes account for under half, and no reason is known for the remainder. V and J calls and clone size are as listed in that table; D and trimming were resolved from the DNA. The sample profile shows 65,000 to 75,000 clones; around 81% of them were found once. About 4.4% of the sample is held by the ten biggest clonotypes.

Sequenced: peripheral blood. The chain is made from TRBV6-5 and TRBJ2-1; the D gene remains uncertain. The sequence derives from a woman aged 55-70 years with acute or convalescent COVID-19. The CDR3 loop reads CASTSGFNEQFF. DNA sequence: TGTGCCAGCACCTCCGGTTTCAATGAGCAGTTCTTC.